Described below is a single T cell receptor (beta chain) sequence and its context. The data were taken from a study of blood T cell repertoires in COVID-19. Study background: Acute and convalescent COVID-19 samples came from the United States, Italy and Spain. Sources were T cells, B-cell-depleted T cells, or PBMCs; the material itself was cDNA or gDNA.

Between the trimmed V and J ends, which lost 10 bases and 4 bases, there was a span of 17 bases. Germline V gives CDR1 LNHDA, CDR2 SQIVND (reference sequence). The CDR3 covers 14 residues. In the authors' methods: The assay estimated nucleated cells by amplifying reference gene primers. Here immunoSEQ multiplex PCR was the method, and the copy in TCRdb shows in-frame clones only, minus some. The DNA was the basis for D and trimming; V, J and clone size are from that table. The sample records 170,000 or so clones, about three quarters being singletons. Input material: peripheral blood. The rearrangement joins TRBV19 to TRBJ2-1, with TRBD2 as a possible D gene (5 bases). The TCR originated in a woman in her sixties or seventies with acute or convalescent COVID-19. CDR3 sequence (DNA): TGTGCCACCCGAGATACGGGAAGGTACAATGAGCAGTTCTTC. Its protein is CATRDTGRYNEQFF. The variable domain in full, with the rest retrieved from reference TRBV19 and TRBJ2-1, is DGGITQSPKYLFRKEGQNVTLSCEQNLNHDAMYWYRQDPGQGLRLIYYSQIVNDFQKGDIAEGYSVSREKKESFPLTVTSAQKNPTAFYLCATRDTGRYNEQFFGPGTRLTVL.